These 22 T cell receptor beta chains were all obtained from the same sample, sequenced in a study of blood T cell repertoires in COVID-19. Data came from immunoSEQ multiplex PCR; TCRdb stores just in-frame clones and leaves some out. The sample includes approximately 110,000 clones, over 75% of them seen just once. The sample consisted of peripheral blood. Source of these receptors: a man aged 45-60 years with acute or convalescent COVID-19.

The gene calls are TRBV25-1 and TRBJ1-2; 7 positions match TRBD1. The V segment lost 3 bases and the J segment 5 bases; nucleotides outside the gene matches: 3. The CDR3 covers 13 residues. Germline values: CDR1 MGHDK, CDR2 SYGVNS. The CDR3 DNA reads TGTGCCAGCAGTGATGACAGGGCGTATGGCTACACCTTC. Protein: CASSDDRAYGYTF.

This chain uses TRBV19 with TRBJ1-5; D gene uncertain. Germline lookup yields CDR1 LNHDA and CDR2 SQIVND (reference sequence). This CDR3 region has 16 residues. V shed 3 bases and J shed 5 bases, with 17 bases lying between them. CDR3 in DNA: TGTGCCAGTAGTATTTCGGACCTAGCTGGGGATCAGCCCCAGCATTTT. Translating it yields CASSISDLAGDQPQHF.

This sequence joins TRBV28 and TRBJ2-7; tentatively, D is TRBD1 (5 bases). There are 13 residues in the CDR3. Trimming stripped 5 bases from V and 6 bases from J, with 14 bases between. Germline CDR1 reads MDHEN; CDR2 reads SYDVKM. As DNA, the CDR3 is TGTGCCAGCAGTGGCAGGGTCGTAACCGAGCAGTACTTC. It translates to CASSGRVVTEQYF. Using reference TRBV28 and TRBJ2-7 for the parts outside the CDR3, the full variable domain is DVKVTQSSRYLVKRTGEKVFLECVQDMDHENMFWYRQDPGLGLRLIYFSYDVKMKEKGDIPEGYSVSREKKERFSLILESASTNQTSMYLCASSGRVVTEQYFGPGTRLTVT.

In this sample, this clone turned up a few times. The chain combines TRBV2 with TRBJ1-1, with D perhaps TRBD1 (5 bases). Trimming left V 5 bases short and J 1 base short, with 14 bases between. Germline lookup yields CDR1 SNHLY and CDR2 FYNNEI. The CDR3 length is 15 residues. In DNA, the CDR3 is TGTGCCAGCAGTCGTTATGGCAGGGCGAACACTGAAGCTTTCTTT. It is translated as CASSRYGRANTEAFF.

This clone appeared a single time. The rearrangement uses TRBV6-7 and TRBJ2-7; a weak D match, TRBD1 (5 bases). TRBV6-7 is an ORF; its function is uncertain. CDR3 size: 12 residues. Between the trimmed V and J ends, which lost 6 bases and 0 bases, there was a span of 6 bases. The CDR3 coding sequence is TGTGCCAGCAGAGACAGCTCCTACGAGCAGTACGTC. This translates into CASRDSSYEQYV.

This chain links TRBV19 with TRBJ2-4; 10 bases align to TRBD1. The CDR3 runs 15 residues. Germline-derived CDR1 and CDR2 are LNHDA and SQIVND (reference sequence). With 4 bases clipped from V and 8 bases from J, the junction kept 8 bases outside the gene matches. In DNA form, the CDR3 reads TGTGCCAGTAGTACCGCCCGGGACAGGGGAGACATTCAGTACTTC. It codes for CASSTARDRGDIQYF.

V is TRBV19 and J is TRBJ2-7, with TRBD1 identical over 9 bases. The J segment lost 7 bases and the V segment lost 3 bases, leaving 4 bases of the junction unmatched. CDR1 and CDR2 (germline): LNHDA, SQIVND (reference sequence). CDR3 length: 13 residues. CDR3 DNA sequence: TGTGCCAGTAGTATCAACAGGGGGCTTGAGCAGTACTTC. It codes for CASSINRGLEQYF.

This clone was counted between two and nine times. The chain has TRBV30 and TRBJ2-3, with 8 bases fitting TRBD2. CDR3 length: 14 residues. Germline V gives CDR1 GTSNPN, CDR2 SVGIG (reference sequence). V lost 8 bases to trimming and J lost 0 bases; unmatched junction nucleotides: 7. This chain's CDR3 is CARGGPSSTDTQYF. DNA of the CDR3: TGTGCCCGCGGGGGGCCCTCTAGCACAGATACGCAGTATTTT.

The rearrangement links TRBV5-1 to TRBJ2-3; 12 positions match TRBD2. The CDR3 extends over 17 amino acids. Germline V CDR1 and CDR2: SGHRS, YFSETQ. V trimming: 4 bases; J trimming: 0 bases; junction bases outside the gene matches: 6. This CDR3 is CASSPASGGASTDTQYF. In DNA form, the CDR3 reads TGCGCCAGCAGCCCCGCTAGCGGGGGGGCCAGCACAGATACGCAGTATTTT.

This chain uses TRBV20-1 with TRBJ2-7; possibly TRBD1 for D (7 bases). The CDR3 is 14 amino acids. The germline V gene encodes CDR1 DFQATT and CDR2 SNEGSKA (reference sequence). Trimming stripped 3 bases from V and 0 bases from J, with 12 bases between. CDR3 sequence: CSASRGTASYEQYF. The CDR3, as DNA: TGCAGTGCTAGTCGCGGGACAGCCTCCTACGAGCAGTACTTC.

This clone has just one count. No conserved phenylalanine or tryptophan is present at the end of the CDR3, so a read error is the likely explanation. The DNA is omitted, as the CDR3 cannot be located on it reliably, and the CDR3 follows TCRdb's listing. This rearrangement joins TRBV28 to TRBJ2-7; TRBD1 is taken as the D call from the table, unchecked against the DNA. The CDR3 extends over 16 residues, inclusive of both ends. Germline CDR1 MDHEN, CDR2 SYDVKM. CDR3 in amino acids: CASSPKSPRAPDDSGS.

The J gene is TRBJ1-2, the V gene TRBV6-1, with a weak D call TRBD1 (5 bases). Germline V CDR1 and CDR2: MNHNS, SASEGT. V was cut by 0 bases and J by 7 bases, with 9 bases left in between. The CDR3 extends over 13 amino acids. The CDR3 bases are TGTGCCAGCAGTGAAGCGGCAGGGTTTGGCTACACCTTC. This gives the protein CASSEAAGFGYTF.

The J gene is TRBJ1-6, the V gene TRBV7-8; 9 positions agree with TRBD1. This CDR3 comprises 14 residues. Germline-derived CDR1 and CDR2 are SGHVS and FQNEAQ. V was clipped by 1 base and J by 10 bases; unmatched bases: 2. CDR3 region: CASSLVTGGSPLHF. The CDR3 coding sequence is TGTGCCAGCAGCTTAGTAACAGGGGGCTCACCCCTCCACTTT.

In its sample, this clone was seen once. This chain links TRBV7-2 with TRBJ2-3; 8 positions match TRBD2. CDR1 SGHTA and CDR2 FQGNSA come from the germline V gene. The CDR3 has 17 residues. V was pared by 5 bases and J by 0 bases, with 10 bases of the junction left unmatched. The CDR3 sequence is CASSRAGGARSTDTQYF. CDR3 sequence (DNA): TGTGCCAGCAGCCGGGCCGGGGGGGCCCGGAGCACAGATACGCAGTATTTT.

This chain links TRBV7-2 with TRBJ1-2; tentative D call: TRBD1 (6 bases). This CDR3 has 18 residues. Per germline, CDR1 SGHTA and CDR2 FQGNSA. The V gene lost 8 bases and the J gene lost 4 bases, with 29 bases spanning the gap. CDR3 sequence: CASRSGGREGGPVYGYTF. CDR3 DNA: TGTGCCAGCCGCTCTGGTGGGAGGGAAGGGGGGCCTGTCTATGGCTACACCTTC.

The V call is TRBV25-1, the J call TRBJ2-1; possible D gene TRBD1, 7 bases. The V and J ends lost 5 bases and 2 bases respectively, with 19 bases between them. CDR3 length: 17 amino acids. Looked up from germline, CDR1 is MGHDK and CDR2 is SYGVNS. The CDR3 DNA is TGTGCCAGCAGTTCCTCACGGGGGACAGCAACCTACAATGAGCAGTTCTTC. It specifies CASSSSRGTATYNEQFF.

This clone has just a few counts. The chain employs TRBV18 and TRBJ1-1; tentative D call: TRBD1 (5 bases). This CDR3 has 13 amino acids. Germline V gene data show CDR1 as KGHSH and CDR2 as LQKENI. V was clipped by 6 bases and J by 2 bases, with 10 bases between them. CDR3 loop: CASSEQENTEAFF. CDR3 bases: TGTGCCAGCTCCGAACAGGAAAACACTGAAGCTTTCTTT.

This clone was seen only once. J is TRBJ2-1 and V is TRBV14; D unresolved. The CDR3 length is 15 residues. Germline V gives CDR1 SGHDN, CDR2 FVKESK. V lost 0 bases, J lost 4 bases, and 10 bases lay in between. The CDR3 here is CASSQEAGFYNEQFF. The CDR3 DNA reads as TGTGCCAGCAGCCAAGAGGCCGGGTTTTACAATGAGCAGTTCTTC.

This chain joins TRBV9 and TRBJ1-1, with D possibly matching TRBD1 (6 bases). CDR1 and CDR2 (germline): SGDLS, YYNGEE. With 3 bases removed from V and 0 bases from J, the gap between germline ends came to 27 bases. CDR3 length: 20 amino acids. DNA of the CDR3: TGTGCCAGCAGCGCCCTGGCGGGCAATACAGGGAGACCCTTGAACACTGAAGCTTTCTTT. Translated: CASSALAGNTGRPLNTEAFF.

This chain connects TRBV7-3 to TRBJ1-5; D may be TRBD1 (5 bases). The germline V and J ends were trimmed by 2 bases and 4 bases, with 6 bases remaining between them. From germline, CDR1 is SGHTA and CDR2 FQGTGA. The CDR3 runs to 13 residues. CDR3 DNA sequence: TGTGCCAGCAGCTTACAGGGAAATCAGCCCCAGCATTTT. Its translation is CASSLQGNQPQHF.

This chain links TRBV3-1 (or the pseudogene TRBV3-2) with TRBJ2-3; 11 bases agree with TRBD2. V was clipped by 4 bases and J by 12 bases; unmatched bases: 9. The CDR3 consists of 14 residues. Germline CDR1 reads LGHDT; CDR2 reads YNNKEL (reference sequence). CDR3 in DNA: TGTGCCAGCAGCCCACGGGGTAGCGGGGGGGCTCAGTATTTT. Translation: CASSPRGSGGAQYF.

The chain has TRBV29-1 and TRBJ1-1; 8 nucleotides align to TRBD1. V shed 7 bases and J 1 base; nucleotides not matched to a gene: 5. CDR3 length equals 13 residues. From germline, CDR1 is SQVTM and CDR2 ANQGSEA. CDR3 residues: CSGRTGRNTEAFF. In nucleotides, the CDR3 is TGCAGCGGACGGACAGGGAGGAACACTGAAGCTTTCTTT.